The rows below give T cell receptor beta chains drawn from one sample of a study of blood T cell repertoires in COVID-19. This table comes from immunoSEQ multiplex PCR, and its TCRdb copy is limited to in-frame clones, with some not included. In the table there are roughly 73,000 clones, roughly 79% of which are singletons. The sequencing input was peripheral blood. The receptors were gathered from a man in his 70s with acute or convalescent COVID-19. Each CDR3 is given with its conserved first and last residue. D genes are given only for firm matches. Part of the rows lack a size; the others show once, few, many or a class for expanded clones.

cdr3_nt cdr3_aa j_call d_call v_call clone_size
TGTGCCAGCAGCTTAGAAACAGGTTTTGGTCAAAACATTCAGTACTTC CASSLETGFGQNIQYF TRBJ2-4 . TRBV11-2 once
TGTGCCAGCACGGCCGGGAGCTATGAGCAGTTCTTC CASTAGSYEQFF TRBJ2-1 . TRBV28 .
TGTGCCAGCAGCCCAGGGATCGGCGGCAATCAGCCCCAGCATTTT CASSPGIGGNQPQHF TRBJ1-5 . TRBV11-2 once
TGCAGCGTTAAGCGGAGTGGGTTGTACGAGCAGTACTTC CSVKRSGLYEQYF TRBJ2-7 . TRBV29-1 .
TGCGCCAGCAGCTCAAGACAGGGGCAAGAGACCCAGTACTTC CASSSRQGQETQYF TRBJ2-5 TRBD1 TRBV4-1 many
TGTGCCAGCAGCTTAATGTTAGCGGACACAGATACGCAGTATTTT CASSLMLADTDTQYF TRBJ2-3 . TRBV7-2 .
TGTGCCAGCAGCTTACGGGGGAATAATGAAAAACTGTTTTTT CASSLRGNNEKLFF TRBJ1-4 . TRBV5-6 .
TGTGCCAGCAGCTCGACAGCGCGCACAGATACGCAGTATTTT CASSSTARTDTQYF TRBJ2-3 . TRBV7-2 .
TGTGCCATCAGTGCCGGGACTAGTAGCACAGATACGCAGTATTTT CAISAGTSSTDTQYF TRBJ2-3 TRBD2 TRBV10-3 .
TGTGCCACCCGGGGCCTAGCGGGCGCCGGGGAGCTGTTTTTT CATRGLAGAGELFF TRBJ2-2 TRBD2 TRBV19 once
TGTGCCAGCAGCTCGCGGACTGGGAAAGATGAAGCTTTCTTT CASSSRTGKDEAFF TRBJ1-1 . TRBV7-3 .
TGTGCCAGCAGTTTAAACGGGATCGAGTACAATGAGCAGTTCTTC CASSLNGIEYNEQFF TRBJ2-1 . TRBV28 .
TGTGCCAGCTCACCAGACAGCTTCTATGGCTACACCTTC CASSPDSFYGYTF TRBJ1-2 . TRBV18 .
TGTGCCAGCAGTGACCGGACAGTTTCTGGAAACACCATATATTTT CASSDRTVSGNTIYF TRBJ1-3 . TRBV2 .
TGTGCCAGCAGACCTCGGGGAACGGGCGCGGGCACTGAAGCTTTCTTT CASRPRGTGAGTEAFF TRBJ1-1 . TRBV6-2/TRBV6-3 .
TGTGCCAGCAGCCCTCTGAGTCTGGCGGACACCGGGGAGCTGTTTTTT CASSPLSLADTGELFF TRBJ2-2 . TRBV7-3 .
TGTGCCAGCAGTTTAGTTATGAACACTGAAGCTTTCTTT CASSLVMNTEAFF TRBJ1-1 . TRBV27 .
TGTGCCAGCAGTTCGGGACAGGGAAACTCCTACGAGCAGTACTTC CASSSGQGNSYEQYF TRBJ2-7 TRBD1 TRBV11-1 once
TGTGCCAGCACCCCCAATAGTGGGGCCAACGTCCTGACTTTC CASTPNSGANVLTF TRBJ2-6 . TRBV28 once
TGTGCCAGCAGCAAAAATCAGGGCGGAGAGACCCAGTACTTC CASSKNQGGETQYF TRBJ2-5 . TRBV13 .
TGTGCCAGCAGTGCGGGACAGGGATATGGCTACACCTTC CASSAGQGYGYTF TRBJ1-2 TRBD1 TRBV12-3/TRBV12-4 once
TGTGCCAGCAGCCCCTATGGAAGCGGGGCGAACACCGGGGAGCTGTTTTTT CASSPYGSGANTGELFF TRBJ2-2 TRBD2 TRBV9 few
TGTGCCAGCAGCAAGACAGGGGGCATGGGCTATGGCTACACCTTC CASSKTGGMGYGYTF TRBJ1-2 TRBD1 TRBV7-9 .
TGTGCCAGCGGGAGGGCCGTCTCGTACAATGAGCAGTTCTTC CASGRAVSYNEQFF TRBJ2-1 TRBD2 TRBV7-9 .
TGCGCCAGCGCTAGCGGAGGGGGGTCCTACAATGAGCAGTTCTTC CASASGGGSYNEQFF TRBJ2-1 . TRBV5-1 .
TGTGCCAGCAGTGAAAGTTGGGGCACTTCCTATGGCTACACCTTC CASSESWGTSYGYTF TRBJ1-2 . TRBV6-1 .
TGTGCCAGCAGCTCTTTGGGGACAGGCCGCTCCTACGAGCAGTACTTC CASSSLGTGRSYEQYF TRBJ2-7 TRBD1 TRBV7-2 .
TGTGCCAGCAGTCTGGGCAGCTTCTATGGCTACACCTTC CASSLGSFYGYTF TRBJ1-2 . TRBV28 .
TGTGCCAGCAGCTTGAGACGGAGCTATGGCTACACCTTC CASSLRRSYGYTF TRBJ1-2 . TRBV7-2 .
TGTGCCAGCAGCGTAGGAGGGAGGTCCTACAATGAGCAGTTCTTC CASSVGGRSYNEQFF TRBJ2-1 . TRBV9 .
TGTGCCAGCAGCCAATCGTCTCCTACCCCCTACGAGCAGTACTTC CASSQSSPTPYEQYF TRBJ2-7 . TRBV16 .
TGTGCCAGCAAGGGGCAGGGACAAGAGACCCAGTACTTC CASKGQGQETQYF TRBJ2-5 . TRBV7-8 .